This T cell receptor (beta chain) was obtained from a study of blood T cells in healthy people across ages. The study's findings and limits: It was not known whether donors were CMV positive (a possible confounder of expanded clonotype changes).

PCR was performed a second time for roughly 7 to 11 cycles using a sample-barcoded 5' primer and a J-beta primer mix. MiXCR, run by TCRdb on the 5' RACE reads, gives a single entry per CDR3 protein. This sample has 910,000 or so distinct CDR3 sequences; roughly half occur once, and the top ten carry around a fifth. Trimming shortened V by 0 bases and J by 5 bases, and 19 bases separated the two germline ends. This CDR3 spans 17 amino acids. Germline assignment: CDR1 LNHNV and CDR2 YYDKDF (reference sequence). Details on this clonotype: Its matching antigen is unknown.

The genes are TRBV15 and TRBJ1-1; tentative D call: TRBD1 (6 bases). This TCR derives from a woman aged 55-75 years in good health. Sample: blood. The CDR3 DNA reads TGTGCCACCAGCAGAGATGAAGACACAGGGACGGGTACTGAAGCTTTCTTT. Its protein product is CATSRDEDTGTGTEAFF.